These 25 T cell receptor beta chains share one sample of origin, sequenced in a study of blood T cell repertoires in COVID-19. TCRdb keeps only in-frame clones here, not all; method: immunoSEQ multiplex PCR. The sample has 150,000 to 200,000 clones, about 80% seen once. The source material was peripheral blood. These receptors were obtained from a man in his sixties with acute or convalescent COVID-19.

The rearrangement links TRBV19 to TRBJ1-5, with 7 positions matching TRBD1. The length of the CDR3 is 15 residues. V was pared by 6 bases and J by 1 base, with 6 bases of the junction left unmatched. From germline, CDR1 is LNHDA and CDR2 SQIVND (reference sequence). The CDR3 nucleotides read TGTGCCAGTAGACACAGGGGAATAAGCAATCAGCCCCAGCATTTT. Amino acid sequence: CASRHRGISNQPQHF.

This chain joins TRBV10-3 and TRBJ2-1; TRBD2 matches 9 bases. The trim removed 0 bases at V and 4 bases at J, leaving 7 bases unmatched. Germline lookup yields CDR1 ENHRY and CDR2 SYGVKD. The CDR3 covers 17 residues. In DNA form, the CDR3 reads TGTGCCATCAGTGAGTCGGGCCCCAGCGGGGGGTACAATGAGCAGTTCTTC. Residues: CAISESGPSGGYNEQFF.

CDR3: CASSLATTSAGYGYTF. The CDR3 region has the DNA TGCGCCAGCAGCTTGGCGACAACCTCCGCTGGCTATGGCTACACCTTC. The J gene is TRBJ1-2, the V gene TRBV5-1; unclear D gene. The V gene lost 0 bases and the J gene lost 4 bases, with 16 bases spanning the gap. CDR1 is SGHRS, CDR2 YFSETQ, per germline. This CDR3 comprises 16 residues.

V and J are TRBV5-1 and TRBJ2-1, with 12 bases matching TRBD2. CDR1 SGHRS and CDR2 YFSETQ come from the germline V gene. The CDR3 has 15 amino acids. The junction had 2 bases not matched to a gene; V was cut back by 4 bases and J by 3 bases. CDR3 bases: TGCGCCAGCAGCACGACTAGCGGGGGCTACAATGAGCAGTTCTTC. It encodes CASSTTSGGYNEQFF.

The V and J genes are TRBV6-5 and TRBJ1-4; 7 bases are shared with TRBD1. The CDR3 sequence is 15 residues long. Looked up from germline, CDR1 is MNHEY and CDR2 is SVGAGI. V was clipped by 5 bases and J by 5 bases; unmatched bases: 8. CDR3 residues: CASSLNDRENEKLFF. The CDR3 DNA reads TGTGCCAGCAGTCTGAACGACAGGGAGAATGAAAAACTGTTTTTT.

The CDR3 here is CASSQGQLSSYNEQFF. In DNA, the CDR3 is TGCGCCAGCAGCCAGGGACAGTTAAGCTCCTACAATGAGCAGTTCTTC. V and J are TRBV4-1 and TRBJ2-1; 7 bases agree with TRBD1. The CDR3 runs 16 residues. In germline, CDR1 is MGHRA, CDR2 YSYEKL. J was trimmed by 0 bases and V by 3 bases; bases with no gene match: 5.

The sample holds a few counts of this clone. The V call is TRBV29-1, the J call TRBJ1-3; tentative D call: TRBD1 (6 bases). CDR1 is SQVTM, CDR2 ANQGSEA, per germline. This CDR3 region has 14 residues. Trimming pared 7 bases from V and 1 base from J, leaving 14 bases between. The DNA of the CDR3 is TGCAGCGGACAAAGGGGGACATCTGGAAACACCATATATTTT. The encoded protein is CSGQRGTSGNTIYF.

The rearrangement uses TRBV2 and TRBJ1-2; 8 nucleotides agree with TRBD1. The CDR3 totals 14 residues. Germline V gene lookup returns CDR1 SNHLY and CDR2 FYNNEI. V lost 4 bases, J lost 3 bases, and 4 bases stayed unmatched. CDR3 in DNA: TGTGCCAGCAGTGGCGGCAGGGGGCACTATGGCTACACCTTC. Translated: CASSGGRGHYGYTF.

The chain employs TRBV19 and TRBJ1-1; D may be TRBD1 (6 bases). Trimming took off 8 bases at V and 3 bases at J, with 13 bases between the two ends. The CDR3 spans 13 residues. CDR1 is LNHDA and CDR2 is SQIVND in the germline V gene (reference sequence). The CDR3 sequence: CASANRDHTEAFF. The CDR3 region has the DNA TGTGCCAGTGCCAACAGGGATCACACTGAAGCTTTCTTT. Full variable domain (outside the CDR3, taken from reference TRBV19 and TRBJ1-1): DGGITQSPKYLFRKEGQNVTLSCEQNLNHDAMYWYRQDPGQGLRLIYYSQIVNDFQKGDIAEGYSVSREKKESFPLTVTSAQKNPTAFYLCASANRDHTEAFFGQGTRLTVV.

The CDR3 here is CASSTGGGYTF. The CDR3 DNA is TGTGCCAGCAGTACGGGGGGCGGCTACACCTTC. This chain links TRBV6-5 with TRBJ1-2; D might be TRBD1 (6 bases). Trimming removed 5 bases from V and 8 bases from J, with 9 bases in between. CDR1 and CDR2 (germline): MNHEY, SVGAGI. The CDR3 contains 11 residues.

The V gene is TRBV5-8, the J gene TRBJ2-7; D is unclear. Germline assignment: CDR1 SGHTS and CDR2 YDEGEE. The CDR3 is 15 amino acids. Between the trimmed V and J ends, which lost 2 bases and 3 bases, there was a span of 15 bases. Here the CDR3 reads CASSLDNRYNYEQYF. The CDR3 coding sequence is TGTGCCAGCAGCTTAGACAACCGGTATAACTACGAGCAGTACTTC.

The genes are TRBV6-6 and TRBJ1-1, with D possibly matching TRBD1 (6 bases). This CDR3 spans 12 amino acids. V shed 2 bases and J shed 11 bases, with 12 bases lying between them. CDR1 and CDR2 from the germline V gene are MNHNY and SVGAGI (reference sequence). The CDR3 loop reads CASSYTGPMAFF. CDR3 sequence (DNA): TGTGCCAGCAGTTACACAGGGCCAATGGCTTTCTTT.

The rearrangement uses TRBV6-7 and TRBJ2-7; 10 nucleotides agree with TRBD2. TRBV6-7 is filed as an ORF, its function uncertain. The CDR3 totals 20 residues. V trimming: 6 bases; J trimming: 1 base; junction bases outside the gene matches: 21. CDR3 DNA: TGTGCCAGCAGCTCGCCTTCTAGCGGGAGAATAATAGGAAAGTCCTACGAGCAGTACTTC. Its translation is CASSSPSSGRIIGKSYEQYF.

This clone occurred many times. This chain joins TRBV2 and TRBJ2-3; 14 bases agree with TRBD2. J lost 0 bases, V lost 6 bases, and 5 bases had no gene match. The germline CDR1 and CDR2 sequences are SNHLY and FYNNEI. This CDR3 has 17 residues. CDR3 nucleotide sequence: TGTGCCAGCAGCCGACTAGCGGGAGGGCGGAGCACAGATACGCAGTATTTT. This gives the protein CASSRLAGGRSTDTQYF.

J is TRBJ1-2 and V is TRBV6-2 or TRBV6-3; 8 bases map to TRBD1. The CDR3 consists of 17 residues. V lost 5 bases and J lost 2; bases outside the gene matches: 13. The germline gives CDR1 MNHEY, CDR2 SVGEGT. The DNA of the CDR3 is TGTGCCAGCAGTGACTTGACAGGGGCGACCCCGAACTATGGCTACACCTTC. It codes for CASSDLTGATPNYGYTF.

The gene calls are TRBV7-9 and TRBJ2-1; D is unresolved. CDR1 and CDR2 (germline): SEHNR, FQNEAQ (reference sequence). The CDR3 is made up of 12 amino acids. V lost 4 bases and J 6 bases, leaving 7 bases between the germline ends. The CDR3 DNA sequence: TGTGCCAGCAGCTCCTACAGCAATGAGCAGTTCTTC. As protein: CASSSYSNEQFF.

This chain links TRBV2 with TRBJ1-5, with 8 bases fitting TRBD1. This CDR3 has 15 residues. The germline gives CDR1 SNHLY, CDR2 FYNNEI. V shed 6 bases, J shed 0 bases, and the junction held 4 bases outside the gene matches. The CDR3 DNA reads TGTGCCAGCAGACTAGACAGGGGTAGCAATCAGCCCCAGCATTTT. This encodes CASRLDRGSNQPQHF.

The genes are TRBV6-5 and TRBJ1-5, with D uncertain. Per germline, CDR1 MNHEY and CDR2 SVGAGI. The CDR3 spans 12 residues. Trimming removed 5 bases from V and 6 bases from J, with 8 bases in between. The DNA for the CDR3 is TGTGCCAGCAGTCACCACAGTCAGCCCCAGCATTTT. It specifies CASSHHSQPQHF.

This chain joins TRBV19 and TRBJ2-3; maybe TRBD2 (6 bases). The CDR3 length is 15 residues. CDR1 and CDR2 (germline): LNHDA, SQIVND (reference sequence). V was trimmed by 10 bases and J by 4 bases, leaving 21 bases between them. As DNA, the CDR3 is TGTGCCACCTCCCCGGGGGAGCGGTGGGCAGATACGCAGTATTTT. It is translated as CATSPGERWADTQYF.

The chain couples TRBV6-2 or TRBV6-3 to TRBJ1-6, with 8 positions matching TRBD1. Losses at the gene ends were 1 base for V and 10 bases for J; bases not matched to a gene: 6. Germline lookup yields CDR1 MNHEY and CDR2 SVGEGT. The CDR3 is made up of 15 amino acids. The CDR3 DNA reads TGTGCCAGCAGTTACTATCAGGGGGCGCGGTCACCCCTCCACTTT. Encoded protein: CASSYYQGARSPLHF.

V is TRBV12-3 or TRBV12-4 and J is TRBJ2-7; maybe TRBD2 (6 bases). The V end lost 3 bases, the J end lost 6 bases, and 9 bases lay between the germline ends. This CDR3 is built from 12 residues. CDR3 nucleotide sequence: TGTGCCAGCAGTTTCGTCGGGGGCGAGCAGTACTTC. Encoded protein: CASSFVGGEQYF.

V usage is TRBV2 and J usage is TRBJ1-2, with 9 bases matching TRBD1. Germline CDR1 reads SNHLY; CDR2 reads FYNNEI. V dropped 8 bases and J dropped 1; count of bases not matched to a gene: 14. This CDR3 is 17 amino acids long. CDR3 DNA sequence: TGTGCCAGCCGTGGGGTATTGCAGGGACAGGGTAACTATGGCTACACCTTC. As protein: CASRGVLQGQGNYGYTF.

The chain uses TRBV19 and TRBJ1-3, with 7 bases identical to TRBD1. The length of the CDR3 is 14 residues. The germline V gene encodes CDR1 LNHDA and CDR2 SQIVND (reference sequence). J gave up 4 bases and V 2 bases, and 2 bases lay outside the gene matches. The CDR3 nucleotides read TGTGCCAGTAGTATATGGGACAGAGGAAACACCATATATTTT. Its protein product is CASSIWDRGNTIYF.

V is TRBV19 and J is TRBJ2-1; 13 nucleotides match TRBD2. The ends lost 5 bases at V and 6 bases at J; junction bases unmatched: 10. This CDR3 comprises 17 residues. CDR1 and CDR2 from the germline V gene are LNHDA and SQIVND (reference sequence). The CDR3 loop reads CASSPRLAGGAVNEQFF. The DNA for the CDR3 is TGTGCCAGTAGTCCAAGACTAGCGGGAGGTGCTGTCAATGAGCAGTTCTTC.

The genes are TRBV5-4 and TRBJ1-2; 8 nucleotides line up with TRBD1. Germline V gives CDR1 SGHNT, CDR2 YYREEE (reference sequence). J lost 3 bases, V lost 4 bases, and 8 bases had no gene match. This CDR3 contains 15 residues. The CDR3 DNA reads TGTGCCAGCAGCCCAAGGACAGGGACGGACTATGGCTACACCTTC. This sequence encodes CASSPRTGTDYGYTF. Full variable domain (remainder filled in from reference TRBV5-4 and TRBJ1-2): ETGVTQSPTHLIKTRGQQVTLRCSSQSGHNTVSWYQQALGQGPQFIFQYYREEENGRGNFPPRFSGLQFPNYSSELNVNALELDDSALYLCASSPRTGTDYGYTFGSGTRLTVV.